These T cell receptor beta chains were read from a single sample in a study of T-cell memory formation after mild COVID-19. TCRdb re-analysed the 5' RACE reads in MiXCR, keeping a single row per CDR3 protein. This repertoire shows nearly 350,000 distinct CDR3 sequences, roughly 13% found once; its top ten account for 20% to 25%. The sequenced material came from PBMCs or a T cell subset sorted from them (not recorded which). The receptors come from a young man who had mild COVID-19 (a few samples of this study predate the infection). Cell type and time point are not known. Each CDR3 is given with its conserved first and last residue. The order of the fields is V gene, J gene, CDR3 protein.

TRBV11-2	TRBJ2-7	CASSFGGTGSYEQYF
TRBV12-5	TRBJ2-2	CASADWNTGELFF
TRBV20-1	TRBJ1-6	CSASRGLSNSPLHF
TRBV6-2/TRBV6-3	TRBJ1-5	CASSHRTGPINQPQHF
TRBV5-1	TRBJ2-5	CASSLVPPGETQYF
TRBV6-2/TRBV6-3	TRBJ1-2	CASSYYGTGNYGYTF
TRBV6-5	TRBJ2-6	CASSWPGANVLTF
TRBV2	TRBJ1-4	CASSVTPGQEVATNEKLFF
TRBV28	TRBJ2-3	CASSLRAGDTDTQYF
TRBV4-2	TRBJ2-7	CASSQDWLAGLEQYF
TRBV7-9	TRBJ2-3	CASSSQMDRAGTDTQYF
TRBV20-1	TRBJ2-1	CSAGRASSVNEQFF
TRBV7-9	TRBJ1-2	CAGRAGTGTYTF
TRBV20-1	TRBJ2-4	CSARDQGTLAKNIQYF
TRBV15	TRBJ1-1	CATSRAVGRVAFF
TRBV6-2/TRBV6-3	TRBJ1-1	CASSYIRTTNTEAFF
TRBV29-1	TRBJ2-5	CSANNPGQGLSETQYF
TRBV28	TRBJ1-5	CASSLGGRAQHF
TRBV13	TRBJ1-1	CASSSRGRRGTEAFF
TRBV18	TRBJ2-5	CASSPTDNQETQYF
TRBV18	TRBJ2-1	CASSLGAGDTEQFF
TRBV7-9	TRBJ2-1	CASSLRRGEYNEQFF
TRBV7-8	TRBJ2-5	CASSWGFQETKYF
TRBV12-3/TRBV12-4	TRBJ1-5	CASKRIEGDSNQPQHF
TRBV12-3/TRBV12-4	TRBJ2-1	CASTLGGGGFAFF
TRBV18	TRBJ2-7	CASSPPPTRVGGSYEQYF
TRBV5-1	TRBJ2-1	CASSTGQGLNEQFF
TRBV12-3/TRBV12-4	TRBJ1-2	CASSLETRNYYGYTF
TRBV4-1	TRBJ2-5	CASSLTGTDQETQYF
TRBV5-1	TRBJ1-6	CASSSGQPNSPLHF
TRBV10-2	TRBJ2-3	CASSPETTDTQYF
TRBV5-6	TRBJ1-4	CASSLAGAATNEKLFF
TRBV5-1	TRBJ2-5	CASSFEGETQYF
TRBV29-1	TRBJ1-2	CGVAGQGADGYTF
TRBV5-5	TRBJ2-7	CASSLAQGANEQYF
TRBV6-2/TRBV6-3	TRBJ2-7	CASGEGDYEQYF
TRBV11-2	TRBJ1-1	CASSLAFLRGRDSTEAFF
TRBV20-1	TRBJ2-7	CSVKTGRTGNRYEQYF
TRBV15	TRBJ1-5	CATSRPPGGPQPQHF
TRBV14	TRBJ2-1	CASSQDEVVPLDEQFF
TRBV4-3	TRBJ1-1	CASSQAPRGTEAFF
TRBV7-9	TRBJ1-6	CASSLGQGPSPLHF
TRBV12-3/TRBV12-4	TRBJ2-1	CASSPYTSADEQFF
TRBV6-1	TRBJ2-7	CASGGGAPEEQYF
TRBV12-3/TRBV12-4	TRBJ2-3	CASSPLAGAYTQYF
TRBV6-2/TRBV6-3	TRBJ2-5	CASSYGAGKETQYF
TRBV6-5	TRBJ1-2	CASSYARRGYGYTF
TRBV2	TRBJ2-7	CASSDSGLGIYEQYF
TRBV4-2	TRBJ2-3	CASSQEGGPTDTQYF
TRBV4-1	TRBJ2-4	CASSPDLGVAKNIQYF
TRBV6-6	TRBJ2-3	CASRTTEAGSFGTDTQYF
TRBV6-5	TRBJ2-3	CASSSHLAGGMDTQYF